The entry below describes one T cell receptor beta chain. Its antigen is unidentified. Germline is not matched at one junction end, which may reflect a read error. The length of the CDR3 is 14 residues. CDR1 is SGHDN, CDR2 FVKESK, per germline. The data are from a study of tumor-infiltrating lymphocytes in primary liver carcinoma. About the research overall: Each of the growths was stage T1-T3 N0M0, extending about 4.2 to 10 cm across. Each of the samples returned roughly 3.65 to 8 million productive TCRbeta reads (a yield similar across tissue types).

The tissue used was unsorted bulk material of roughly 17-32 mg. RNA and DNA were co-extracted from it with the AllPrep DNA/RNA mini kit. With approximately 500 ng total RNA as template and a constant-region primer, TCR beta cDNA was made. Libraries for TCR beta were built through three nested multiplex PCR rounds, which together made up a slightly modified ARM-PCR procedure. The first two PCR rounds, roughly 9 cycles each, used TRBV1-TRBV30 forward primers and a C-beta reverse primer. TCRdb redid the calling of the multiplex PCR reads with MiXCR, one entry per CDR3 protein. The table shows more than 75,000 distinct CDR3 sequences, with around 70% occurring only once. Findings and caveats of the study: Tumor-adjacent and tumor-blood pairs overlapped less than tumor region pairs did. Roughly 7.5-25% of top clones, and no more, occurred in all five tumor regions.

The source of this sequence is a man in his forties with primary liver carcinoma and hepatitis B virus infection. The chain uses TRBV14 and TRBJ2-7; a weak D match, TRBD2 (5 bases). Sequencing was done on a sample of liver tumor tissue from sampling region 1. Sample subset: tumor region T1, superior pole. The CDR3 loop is CTSNRTPANYEQYF. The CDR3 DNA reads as TGTACCAGCAACCGGACTCCCGCAAACTACGAGCAGTACTTC.